The next 7 T cell receptor beta chains were all read from a single sample in a study of T cells in Graves' hyperthyroidism and ophthalmopathy. Regions amplified from RNA transcripts were the TCR beta CDR3 regions. Carried out on the TCR CDR3, a first-round RT-PCR used the HTBI primer set. In TCRdb, the multiplex PCR reads were re-called with MiXCR into one record per CDR3 protein. This repertoire shows 500,000 to 750,000 distinct CDR3 sequences, approximately 44% found once; its top ten account for about 7.8%. The sequenced material came from peripheral blood or thyroid tissue (not recorded which). These receptors were taken from a woman aged 18-29 years with Graves' hyperthyroidism.

This rearrangement joins TRBV7-7 to TRBJ2-2; 10 bases are a match to TRBD2. V was clipped by 5 bases and J by 3 bases; unmatched bases: 6. The V gene's germline CDR1 is SSHAT and CDR2 FNYEAQ (reference sequence). There are 16 residues in the CDR3. In nucleotides, the CDR3 is TGTGCCAGCAGCCCTCTAGCGGGAGATGACACCGGGGAGCTGTTTTTT. It encodes CASSPLAGDDTGELFF.

In the case of this clonotype: Given a much more abundant clone one base away, this may be a read error. This chain joins TRBV4-3 and TRBJ1-2; weak D call: TRBD1 (6 bases). The germline CDR1 and CDR2 sequences are LGHNA and YSLEER. The CDR3 is 15 amino acids. Written as DNA, the CDR3 is TGCGTCAGCAGCCCAGGACAGACCCCCTCACAAGGCTACACCTTC. Translation: CVSSPGQTPSQGYTF.

The chain couples TRBV7-3 to TRBJ1-2; D is perhaps TRBD1 (6 bases). V was pared by 6 bases and J by 3 bases, with 17 bases between. CDR3 length equals 15 residues. The germline V gene has CDR1 SGHTA and CDR2 FQGTGA. The DNA for the CDR3 is TGTGCCAGCAGTTTAGGACAGCGGGGGGACTATGGCTACACCTTC. It yields the protein CASSLGQRGDYGYTF.

In this sample, this clonotype turned up many times. This rearrangement joins TRBV6-5 to TRBJ1-1; D gene ambiguous. Trimming took off 6 bases at V and 3 bases at J, with 8 bases between the two ends. The CDR3 consists of 12 residues. Germline assignment: CDR1 MNHEY and CDR2 SVGAGI. The CDR3: CASSSGHTEAFF. The DNA for the CDR3 is TGTGCCAGCAGCTCCGGACACACTGAAGCTTTCTTT.

This clonotype has ten or more counts. This sequence joins TRBV2 and TRBJ1-5, with TRBD1 identical over 8 bases. The CDR3 is made up of 13 amino acids. V shed 3 bases, J shed 7 bases, and the junction held 2 bases outside the gene matches. Germline V gives CDR1 SNHLY, CDR2 FYNNEI. The CDR3 DNA sequence: TGTGCCAGCAGTGATTCAGGGGGCCAGCCCCAGCATTTT. It specifies CASSDSGGQPQHF.

J is TRBJ2-2 and V is TRBV19, with 8 bases matching TRBD2. The CDR3 sequence is 15 residues long. Germline V gives CDR1 LNHDA, CDR2 SQIVND (reference sequence). With 4 bases clipped from V and 0 bases from J, the junction kept 1 base outside the gene matches. The CDR3 here is CASSTSGPNTGELFF. CDR3 nucleotide sequence: TGTGCCAGTAGTACTAGCGGGCCGAACACCGGGGAGCTGTTTTTT. Based on the CDR3 plus reference TRBV19 and TRBJ2-2, the full variable domain is DGGITQSPKYLFRKEGQNVTLSCEQNLNHDAMYWYRQDPGQGLRLIYYSQIVNDFQKGDIAEGYSVSREKKESFPLTVTSAQKNPTAFYLCASSTSGPNTGELFFGEGSRLTVL.

This chain links TRBV7-9 with TRBJ1-2; D is ambiguous. Germline V gene sequence: CDR1 SEHNR, CDR2 FQNEAQ (reference sequence). V dropped 5 bases and J dropped 8 bases, with 27 bases sitting between them. CDR3 length: 17 residues. The CDR3 nucleotides are TGTGCCAGCAGCCGCTCGACCCTTGCCCAGCAAGGGAAGGGCTACACCTTC. It codes for CASSRSTLAQQGKGYTF. The full variable domain, in which reference TRBV7-9 and TRBJ1-2 provide the parts outside the CDR3, is DTGVSQNPRHKITKRGQNVTFRCDPISEHNRLYWYRQTLGQGPEFLTYFQNEAQLEKSRLLSDRFSAERPKGSFSTLEIQRTEQGDSAMYLCASSRSTLAQQGKGYTFGSGTRLTVV.